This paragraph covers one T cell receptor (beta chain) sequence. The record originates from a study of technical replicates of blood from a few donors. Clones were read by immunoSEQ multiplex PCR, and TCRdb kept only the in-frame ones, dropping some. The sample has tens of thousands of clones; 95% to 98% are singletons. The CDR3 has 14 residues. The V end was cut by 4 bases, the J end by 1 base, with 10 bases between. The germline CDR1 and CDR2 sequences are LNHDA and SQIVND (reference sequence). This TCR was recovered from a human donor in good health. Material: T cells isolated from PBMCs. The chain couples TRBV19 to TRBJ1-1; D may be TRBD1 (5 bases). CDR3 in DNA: TGTGCCAGTAGTAGGACACCTAAGAACACTGAAGCTTTCTTT. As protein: CASSRTPKNTEAFF.